The table lists the clone carrying this T cell receptor beta chain with a count of one. The CDR3 spans 17 residues. V dropped 4 bases and J dropped 0; count of bases not matched to a gene: 5. CDR1 is SGHDT and CDR2 is YYEEEE in the germline V gene. The data are from a study of CD8+ T cells in alopecia areata. Study background: Once tofacitinib had been taken for 6 to 18 months, 6 months off drug followed.

Sequencing used cDNA as its template, made by extracting RNA and reverse transcribing it. The protocol was immunoSEQ multiplex PCR, while the TCRdb copy is restricted to in-frame clones and leaves out a portion. The repertoire holds more than 150,000 clones, with 50% to 65% as singletons. This clonotype was sampled from a human donor with alopecia areata. This specimen consisted of CD8+ T cells sorted from blood, obtained at week 0. The V and J genes are TRBV5-6 and TRBJ2-3, with 13 nucleotides matching TRBD2. CDR3 protein: CASSPGLAGESTDTQYF. Here the CDR3 DNA reads TGTGCCAGCAGCCCAGGACTAGCGGGGGAAAGCACAGATACGCAGTATTTT.